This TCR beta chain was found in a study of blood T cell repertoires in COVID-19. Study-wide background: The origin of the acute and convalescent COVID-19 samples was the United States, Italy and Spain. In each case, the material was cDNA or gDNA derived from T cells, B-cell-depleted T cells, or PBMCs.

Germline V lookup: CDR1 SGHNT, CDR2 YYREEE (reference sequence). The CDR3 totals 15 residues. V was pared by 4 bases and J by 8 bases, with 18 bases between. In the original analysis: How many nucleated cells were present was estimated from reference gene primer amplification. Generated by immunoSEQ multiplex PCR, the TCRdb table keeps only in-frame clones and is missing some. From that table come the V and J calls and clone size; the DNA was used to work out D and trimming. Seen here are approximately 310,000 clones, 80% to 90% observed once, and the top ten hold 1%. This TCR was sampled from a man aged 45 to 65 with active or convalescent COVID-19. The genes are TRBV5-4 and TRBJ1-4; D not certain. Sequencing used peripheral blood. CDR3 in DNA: TGTGCCAGCAGCACACGGTCGGAGGGAAACGAAAAACTGTTTTTT. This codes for CASSTRSEGNEKLFF.